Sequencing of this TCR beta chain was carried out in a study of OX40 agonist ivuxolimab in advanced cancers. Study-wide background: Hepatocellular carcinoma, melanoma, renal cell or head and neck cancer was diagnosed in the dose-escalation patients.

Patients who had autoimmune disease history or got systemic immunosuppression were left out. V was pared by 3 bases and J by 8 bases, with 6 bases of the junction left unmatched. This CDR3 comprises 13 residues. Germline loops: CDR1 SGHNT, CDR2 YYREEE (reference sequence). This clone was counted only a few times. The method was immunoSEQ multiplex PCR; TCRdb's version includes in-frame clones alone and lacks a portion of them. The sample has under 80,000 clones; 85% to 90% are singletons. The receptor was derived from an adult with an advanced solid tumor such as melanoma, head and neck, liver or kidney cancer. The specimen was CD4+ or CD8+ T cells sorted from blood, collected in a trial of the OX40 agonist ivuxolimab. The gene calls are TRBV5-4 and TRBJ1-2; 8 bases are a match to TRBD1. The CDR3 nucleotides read TGTGCCAGCAGCTCGGACAGGGTGCACGGCTACACCTTC. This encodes CASSSDRVHGYTF.